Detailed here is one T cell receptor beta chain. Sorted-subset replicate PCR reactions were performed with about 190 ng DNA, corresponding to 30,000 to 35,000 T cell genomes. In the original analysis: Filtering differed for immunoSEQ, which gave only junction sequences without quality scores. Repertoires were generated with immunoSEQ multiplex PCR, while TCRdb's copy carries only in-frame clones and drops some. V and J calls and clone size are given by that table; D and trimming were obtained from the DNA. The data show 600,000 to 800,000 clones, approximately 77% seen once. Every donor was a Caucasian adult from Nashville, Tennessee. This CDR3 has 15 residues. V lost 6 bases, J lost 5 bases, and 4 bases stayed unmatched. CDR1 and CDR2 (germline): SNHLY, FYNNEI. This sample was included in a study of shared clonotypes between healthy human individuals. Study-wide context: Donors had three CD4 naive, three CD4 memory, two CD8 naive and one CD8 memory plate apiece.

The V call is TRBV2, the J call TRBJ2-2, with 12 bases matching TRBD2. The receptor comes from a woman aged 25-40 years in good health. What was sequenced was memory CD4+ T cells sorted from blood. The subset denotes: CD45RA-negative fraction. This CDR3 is CASSAGTSGTGELFF. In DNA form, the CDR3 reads TGTGCCAGCAGCGCCGGGACTAGCGGGACCGGGGAGCTGTTTTTT.